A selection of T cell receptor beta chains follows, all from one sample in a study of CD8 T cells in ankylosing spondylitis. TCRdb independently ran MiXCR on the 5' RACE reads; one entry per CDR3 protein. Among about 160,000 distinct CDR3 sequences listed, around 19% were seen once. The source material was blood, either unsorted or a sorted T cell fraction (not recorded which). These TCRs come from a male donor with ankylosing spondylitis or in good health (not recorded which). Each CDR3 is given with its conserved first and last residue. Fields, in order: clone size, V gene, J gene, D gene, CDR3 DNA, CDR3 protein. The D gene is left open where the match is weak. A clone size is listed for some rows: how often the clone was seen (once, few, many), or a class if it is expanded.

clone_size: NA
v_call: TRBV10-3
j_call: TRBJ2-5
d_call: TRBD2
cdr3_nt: TGTGCCATCTCGGAACTAGCGGGAGGGCCGGAGACCCAGTACTTC
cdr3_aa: CAISELAGGPETQYF

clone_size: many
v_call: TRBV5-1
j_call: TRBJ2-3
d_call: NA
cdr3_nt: TGCGCCAGCAGCTTGGAGTCTGCAGATACGCAGTATTTT
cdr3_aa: CASSLESADTQYF

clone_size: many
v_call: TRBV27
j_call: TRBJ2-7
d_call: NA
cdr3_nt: TGTGCCAGCAGTTTCCCGGGAGCCGGATCTAGGAGACTCCAGCAGTACTTC
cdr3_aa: CASSFPGAGSRRLQQYF

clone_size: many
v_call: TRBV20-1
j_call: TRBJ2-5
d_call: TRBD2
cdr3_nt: TGCAGCGTCACATCTAGCGGGCGAGCTGAGACCCAGTACTTC
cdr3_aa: CSVTSSGRAETQYF

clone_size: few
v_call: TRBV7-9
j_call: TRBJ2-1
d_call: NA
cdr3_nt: TGTGCCAGCAGCTTACTGAGCTCCTACAATGAGCAGTTCTTC
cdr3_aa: CASSLLSSYNEQFF

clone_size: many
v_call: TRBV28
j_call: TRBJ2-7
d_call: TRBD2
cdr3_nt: TGTGCCAGCAGTTTATTGCTGGCAGCGGGAACCTACGAGCAGTACTTC
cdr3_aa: CASSLLLAAGTYEQYF

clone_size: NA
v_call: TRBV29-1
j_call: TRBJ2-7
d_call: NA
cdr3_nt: NA
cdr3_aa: CSVGTGARVYF

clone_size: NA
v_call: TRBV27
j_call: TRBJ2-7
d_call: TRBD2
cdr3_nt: TGTGCCAGCAGTTCCGGGACTAGCGGGGCCGGGGAGCAGTACTTC
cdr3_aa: CASSSGTSGAGEQYF

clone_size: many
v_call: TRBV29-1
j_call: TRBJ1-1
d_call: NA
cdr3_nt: TGCAGCGTTGATACCGGGACAAACACTGAAGCTTTCTTT
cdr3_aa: CSVDTGTNTEAFF

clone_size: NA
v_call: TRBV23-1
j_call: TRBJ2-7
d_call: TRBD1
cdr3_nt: TGCGCCAGCAGTCAATCGCGAGGGGGCGGACTTTTTTCCGAGCAGTACTTC
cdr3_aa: CASSQSRGGGLFSEQYF

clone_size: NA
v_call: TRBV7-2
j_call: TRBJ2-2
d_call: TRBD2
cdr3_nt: TGTGCCAGCAGCTTTAAGACGGGAGGGCCGAAGACCGGGGAGCTGTTTTTT
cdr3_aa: CASSFKTGGPKTGELFF

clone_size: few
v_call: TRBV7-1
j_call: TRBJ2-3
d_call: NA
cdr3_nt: TGTGCCAGCAGCTCAGGGGGCCGCAATACGCAGTATTTT
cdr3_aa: CASSSGGRNTQYF

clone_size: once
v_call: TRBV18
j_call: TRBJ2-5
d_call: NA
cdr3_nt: TGTGCCAGCTCACGGGGGACGGACCAAGAGACCCAGTACTTC
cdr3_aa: CASSRGTDQETQYF

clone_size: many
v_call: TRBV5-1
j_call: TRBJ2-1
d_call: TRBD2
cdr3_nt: TGCGCCAGCAGCCCGGGACTAGCGGGAGTAGGGACCTACAATGAGCAGTTCTTC
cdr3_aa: CASSPGLAGVGTYNEQFF

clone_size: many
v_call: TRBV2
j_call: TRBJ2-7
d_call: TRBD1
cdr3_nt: TGTGCCAGCAGTGAAACCGGTAGAGGGGGCAGAGGTGTACAGTACTTC
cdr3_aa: CASSETGRGGRGVQYF

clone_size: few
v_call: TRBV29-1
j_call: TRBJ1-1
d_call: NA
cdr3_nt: TGCAGCGTTGCCCCGACTCGGGGCGAAGGCACTGAAGCTTTCTTT
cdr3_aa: CSVAPTRGEGTEAFF

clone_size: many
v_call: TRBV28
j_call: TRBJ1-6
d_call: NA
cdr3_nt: TGTGCCAGCAGTTCTCCGGGGGGGGATAATTCACCCCTCCACTTT
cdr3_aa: CASSSPGGDNSPLHF